This T cell receptor (beta chain) was retrieved from a study of blood T cell repertoires in COVID-19. Study in general: The study drew acute and convalescent COVID-19 samples from the United States, Italy and Spain.

This CDR3 is built from 19 residues. Between the trimmed V and J ends, which lost 0 bases and 0 bases, there was a span of 18 bases. Germline V gene sequence: CDR1 LGHNA, CDR2 YNFKEQ. Assignments of participants to cohorts depended upon their own reported clinical history. Measured with immunoSEQ multiplex PCR; TCRdb has only the in-frame clones, and not every one. The sample contains under 250,000 clones, 87% of which appear only once. The receptor's source is a man aged 30-40 years who had recovered from COVID-19. Input material: PBMCs or T cells enriched from blood (not recorded which). The J gene is TRBJ1-3, the V gene TRBV4-2, with D possibly TRBD1 on 5 matching bases. The CDR3: CASSQEGVGGPLSGNTIYF. CDR3 nucleotide sequence: TGTGCCAGCAGCCAAGAAGGGGTCGGAGGGCCCCTCTCTGGAAACACCATATATTTT.